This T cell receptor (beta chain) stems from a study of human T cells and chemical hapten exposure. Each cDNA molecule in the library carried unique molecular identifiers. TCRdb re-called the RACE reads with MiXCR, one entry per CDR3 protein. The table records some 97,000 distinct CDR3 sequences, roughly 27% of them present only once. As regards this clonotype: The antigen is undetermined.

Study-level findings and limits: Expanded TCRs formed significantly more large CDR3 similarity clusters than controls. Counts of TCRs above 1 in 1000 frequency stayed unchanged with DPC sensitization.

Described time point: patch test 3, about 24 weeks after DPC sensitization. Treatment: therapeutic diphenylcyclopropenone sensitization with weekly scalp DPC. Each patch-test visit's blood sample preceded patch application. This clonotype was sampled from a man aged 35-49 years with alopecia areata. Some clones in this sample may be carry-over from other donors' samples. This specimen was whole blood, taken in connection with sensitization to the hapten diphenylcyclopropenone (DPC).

This CDR3 reads CSSTGASRDTQYF. The CDR3 nucleotides are TGCAGTTCCACGGGTGCCTCCCGGGATACGCAGTATTTT. The chain recombines TRBV20-1 with TRBJ2-3; D is uncertain. The CDR3 length is 13 residues. The germline gives CDR1 DFQATT, CDR2 SNEGSKA (reference sequence). V was shortened by 8 bases and J by 6 bases, with 18 bases between the two germline ends.